The TCR beta chain described here comes from a study of cytotoxic CD8 clonotypes in ibrutinib-treated CLL. As input for TCR beta libraries, about 1.8 micrograms of genomic DNA came from cryopreserved PBMCs. Study results and limitations: There were differences in sampling times between sustained-remission and progressing patients. The study found clonality rose at ibrutinib response, then fell toward baseline at progression. Few clonotypes were public, and these shrank or held steady under treatment.

The CDR3 totals 13 residues. Trimming removed 0 bases from V and 3 bases from J, with 3 bases in between. Germline values: CDR1 LNHDA, CDR2 SQIVND (reference sequence). Worth noting for this clone: Its antigen is still unknown.

The method was immunoSEQ multiplex PCR; TCRdb's version includes in-frame clones alone and lacks a portion of them. The table has 40,000 or so clones, 49% seen once. Material: PBMCs, obtained before ibrutinib treatment. The V gene is TRBV19, the J gene TRBJ2-1; no clear D. The clonotype comes from a human donor with chronic lymphocytic leukemia. The CDR3 nucleotides read TGTGCCAGTAGTATAGACCACTACAATGAGCAGTTCTTC. Translated: CASSIDHYNEQFF.